The 26 T cell receptor beta chains given below trace back to one sample, sequenced in a study of cytomegalovirus exposure and HLA in healthy donors. 60 Vbeta and 13 Jbeta primers were used in PCR. The assay was immunoSEQ multiplex PCR, and TCRdb's table has in-frame clones only and misses some. The data contain about 120,000 clones, approximately 80% of them singletons. The specimen was PBMCs. The origin of the receptors is a woman in her late teens or twenties in good health and CMV-seronegative.

The chain links TRBV6-5 to TRBJ1-1; tentative D call: TRBD1 (5 bases). V lost 0 bases and J 7 bases, leaving 12 bases between the germline ends. The CDR3 is 14 amino acids. Per germline, CDR1 MNHEY and CDR2 SVGAGI. The CDR3 DNA reads TGTGCCAGCAGTTACTCCCAGGGTGCAATTGAAGCTTTCTTT. Encoded protein: CASSYSQGAIEAFF.

The V gene is TRBV10-1, the J gene TRBJ2-7, with D uncertain. V was clipped by 2 bases and J by 5 bases, with 10 bases between them. Germline V gives CDR1 WNHNN, CDR2 SYGVQD (reference sequence). The CDR3 loop spans 13 amino acids. DNA for the CDR3: TGCGCCAGCAGTGAGGCTATTGATGACGAGCAGTACTTC. Its protein product is CASSEAIDDEQYF.

The rearrangement joins TRBV7-3 to TRBJ2-4; TRBD2 matches at 11 bases. The germline gives CDR1 SGHTA, CDR2 FQGTGA. Trimming at V came to 5 bases and at J to 0 bases, leaving 9 bases not matched to a gene. This CDR3 has 18 amino acids. CDR3 in amino acids: CASSPLAGVPLAKNIQYF. The DNA of the CDR3 is TGTGCCAGCAGCCCACTAGCGGGGGTCCCTTTAGCCAAAAACATTCAGTACTTC.

The chain combines TRBV10-2 with TRBJ1-5, with TRBD1 matching 7 bases. The CDR3 runs 19 residues. Germline CDR1 reads WSHSY; CDR2 reads SAAADI. The V gene end was trimmed by 8 bases and the J gene end by 0 bases; junction bases not matched to a gene: 19. The CDR3 DNA follows: TGCGCCAGCGGTAACGGGATTTTCGACAGGGTTTATAGCAATCAGCCCCAGCATTTT. Residues: CASGNGIFDRVYSNQPQHF.

The J gene is TRBJ1-2, the V gene TRBV4-3, with 11 nucleotides matching TRBD1. The CDR3 length is 15 residues. Germline values: CDR1 LGHNA, CDR2 YSLEER. V was pared by 4 bases and J by 8 bases, with 9 bases of the junction left unmatched. The CDR3 region is CASSLTGQGGYGYTF. CDR3 in DNA: TGCGCCAGCAGCCTTACGGGACAGGGGGGGTACGGCTACACCTTC.

The chain links TRBV7-6 to TRBJ1-2; 7 positions agree with TRBD1. CDR3 length equals 19 residues. Germline loops: CDR1 SGHVS, CDR2 FNYEAQ. Trimming cost V 2 bases and J 6 bases; bases outside gene matches: 21. For the CDR3, the DNA is TGTGCCAGCAGCTTAAGTCCAGGGGGGCTGATTGTGTGGAGTCATGGCTACACCTTC. This encodes CASSLSPGGLIVWSHGYTF.

The chain combines TRBV7-9 with TRBJ1-5; TRBD1 matches at 11 bases. The V segment lost 3 bases and the J segment 4 bases; nucleotides outside the gene matches: 5. CDR3 length equals 16 residues. The germline V gene has CDR1 SEHNR and CDR2 FQNEAQ (reference sequence). CDR3 sequence: CASSLGQGGKNQPQHF. CDR3 DNA sequence: TGTGCCAGCAGCTTGGGACAGGGGGGAAAAAATCAGCCCCAGCATTTT.

As regards this clone: Relative to the germline gene, one junction end is altered; a read error may explain this. This chain uses TRBV5-6 with TRBJ1-3, with D maybe TRBD1 (5 bases). The germline V gene has CDR1 SGHDT and CDR2 YYEEEE. This CDR3 region has 11 residues. The CDR3 DNA reads TGTGCCAGCAGCTTGGGGGGACGGGAGCATTTC. This translates into CASSLGGREHF. The whole variable domain, remainder taken from reference TRBV5-6 and TRBJ1-3, is DAGVTQSPTHLIKTRGQQVTLRCSPKSGHDTVSWYQQALGQGPQFIFQYYEEEERQRGNFPDRFSGHQFPNYSSELNVNALLLGDSALYLCASSLGGREHFGEGSWLTVV.

The V call is TRBV18, the J call TRBJ1-5; tentatively, D is TRBD1 (5 bases). V shed 1 base and J shed 2 bases, with 15 bases lying between them. CDR1 is KGHSH and CDR2 is LQKENI in the germline V gene. The CDR3 extends over 17 amino acids. In DNA, the CDR3 is TGTGCCAGCTCACCACGAGGTCGGCAGGGTGGCAATCAGCCCCAGCATTTT. This gives the protein CASSPRGRQGGNQPQHF.

The table lists this clone with a few counts. The chain links TRBV5-1 to TRBJ2-7, with a weak D call TRBD1 (6 bases). The germline V gene has CDR1 SGHRS and CDR2 YFSETQ. This CDR3 contains 12 residues. Trimming stripped 0 bases from V and 6 bases from J, with 7 bases between. CDR3 residues: CASSLEGGEQYF. The CDR3 nucleotides are TGCGCCAGCAGCTTGGAAGGGGGCGAGCAGTACTTC.

This clone appeared once. The V gene is TRBV19, the J gene TRBJ2-7; TRBD2 is a possible D gene (5 bases). Germline loops: CDR1 LNHDA, CDR2 SQIVND (reference sequence). The V gene lost 3 bases and the J gene lost 0 bases, with 12 bases spanning the gap. The CDR3 has 15 amino acids. For the CDR3, the DNA is TGTGCCAGTAGTATGGCCCGGGGAACCTCCTACGAGCAGTACTTC. It yields the protein CASSMARGTSYEQYF. Full variable domain (outside the CDR3, taken from reference TRBV19 and TRBJ2-7): DGGITQSPKYLFRKEGQNVTLSCEQNLNHDAMYWYRQDPGQGLRLIYYSQIVNDFQKGDIAEGYSVSREKKESFPLTVTSAQKNPTAFYLCASSMARGTSYEQYFGPGTRLTVT.

The chain couples TRBV9 to TRBJ2-6; tentatively, D is TRBD1 (6 bases). This CDR3 spans 18 amino acids. In germline, CDR1 is SGDLS, CDR2 YYNGEE. The V end was cut by 1 base, the J end by 2 bases, with 16 bases between. The CDR3 reads CASSVPQRGTAGANVLTF. CDR3 coding DNA: TGTGCCAGCAGCGTACCCCAAAGGGGGACGGCTGGGGCCAACGTCCTGACTTTC.

This rearrangement joins TRBV6-1 to TRBJ2-1, with D possibly matching TRBD2 (5 bases). CDR1 MNHNS and CDR2 SASEGT come from the germline V gene. Trimming took off 6 bases at V and 10 bases at J, with 19 bases between the two ends. The CDR3 totals 14 residues. DNA of the CDR3: TGTGCCAGCAGCGCGGAAAGGGAGCGCTGGGAGCAGTTCTTC. Protein sequence: CASSAERERWEQFF.

This rearrangement joins TRBV2 to TRBJ1-4, with D possibly matching TRBD1 (5 bases). This CDR3 has 14 amino acids. Trimming removed 5 bases at V and 4 bases at J, with 11 bases between. CDR1 SNHLY and CDR2 FYNNEI come from the germline V gene. The CDR3 coding sequence is TGTGCCAGCAGTTCCGGAGGGGATAATGAAAAACTGTTTTTT. Translating it yields CASSSGGDNEKLFF. The complete variable domain, with remaining parts taken from reference TRBV2 and TRBJ1-4, reads EPEVTQTPSHQVTQMGQEVILRCVPISNHLYFYWYRQILGQKVEFLVSFYNNEISEKSEIFDDQFSVERPDGSNFTLKIRSTKLEDSAMYFCASSSGGDNEKLFFGSGTQLSVL.

Only one count was recorded for this clone. This chain joins TRBV4-2 and TRBJ2-1, with D tentatively TRBD1 (5 bases). This CDR3 region has 15 residues. Deletions cut 4 bases from V and 2 bases from J, with 12 bases between. Per the germline V gene, CDR1 is LGHNA and CDR2 is YNFKEQ. The CDR3 reads CASSPPDITYNEQFF. CDR3 DNA sequence: TGTGCCAGCAGCCCACCGGACATTACCTACAATGAGCAGTTCTTC.

This chain connects TRBV10-3 to TRBJ2-1; tentative D call: TRBD1 (6 bases). V was clipped by 9 bases and J by 1 base, with 10 bases between them. Germline CDR1 reads ENHRY; CDR2 reads SYGVKD. The length of the CDR3 is 13 residues. The DNA of the CDR3 is TGTGCCATACAGGGTGTGTCCTACAATGAGCAGTTCTTC. It specifies CAIQGVSYNEQFF.

This sequence joins TRBV2 and TRBJ1-5; the D is unclear. The germline CDR1 and CDR2 sequences are SNHLY and FYNNEI. The CDR3 has 12 amino acids. V lost 7 bases and J lost 7, with 11 bases in between. The CDR3: CASTGGEQPQHF. The CDR3 bases are TGTGCCAGCACCGGAGGCGAACAGCCCCAGCATTTT.

The V gene is TRBV7-8, the J gene TRBJ2-1, with D possibly matching TRBD2 (6 bases). CDR1 is SGHVS and CDR2 is FQNEAQ in the germline V gene. The CDR3 length is 15 residues. Trimming took 6 bases from V and 3 from J, leaving 15 bases between them. This CDR3 is CASSSLARDYNEQFF. As DNA, the CDR3 is TGTGCCAGCAGTTCGCTAGCGAGGGACTACAATGAGCAGTTCTTC.

J is TRBJ1-1 and V is TRBV10-2; unclear D gene. CDR1 is WSHSY and CDR2 is SAAADI in the germline V gene. The CDR3 sequence is 14 residues long. V dropped 6 bases and J dropped 1 base, with 12 bases sitting between them. The CDR3 reads CASRDWTENTEAFF. CDR3 DNA: TGCGCCAGCAGGGACTGGACGGAGAACACTGAAGCTTTCTTT.

Concerning this clone: Because it lacks the conserved phenylalanine or tryptophan at the end, this CDR3 is likely a read error. The DNA for the CDR3 is TGTGCCAGCAGCGTCCAAACAGGGTCAGATACGCAGTATTTG. This codes for CASSVQTGSDTQYL. The rearrangement links TRBV9 to TRBJ2-3; D might be TRBD1 (6 bases). Trimming cost V 2 bases and J 4 bases, with 11 bases left between them. CDR3 size: 14 residues. Germline CDR1 is SGDLS and CDR2 is YYNGEE.

The count of this clone is one. The chain is built from TRBV6-1 and TRBJ2-5; 9 bases map to TRBD2. Germline V gene sequence: CDR1 MNHNS, CDR2 SASEGT. The CDR3 extends over 13 amino acids. V lost 6 bases, J lost 4 bases, and 3 bases stayed unmatched. The CDR3 nucleotides read TGTGCCAGCAGGCTTAGCGGGAGAGAGACCCAGTACTTC. As protein: CASRLSGRETQYF.

The genes are TRBV4-1 and TRBJ2-1, with 7 bases lining up with TRBD1. From germline, CDR1 is MGHRA and CDR2 YSYEKL. J was trimmed by 0 bases and V by 4 bases; bases with no gene match: 15. The CDR3 totals 19 residues. This CDR3 reads CASSPRDPDRVSSYNEQFF. The CDR3 DNA reads as TGCGCCAGCAGCCCCCGGGATCCAGACAGGGTAAGCTCCTACAATGAGCAGTTCTTC.

The rearrangement links TRBV27 to TRBJ1-4; 7 bases match TRBD1. The CDR3 spans 13 residues. CDR1 is MNHEY and CDR2 is SMNVEV in the germline V gene (reference sequence). With 6 bases clipped from V and 7 bases from J, the junction kept 5 bases outside the gene matches. The CDR3 loop reads CASRYRGSEKLFF. The CDR3 DNA reads TGTGCCAGCAGGTACAGGGGAAGTGAAAAACTGTTTTTT.

The gene calls are TRBV6-1 and TRBJ1-5; the match to TRBD1 covers 7 bases. The CDR3 has 13 amino acids. Germline V gene lookup returns CDR1 MNHNS and CDR2 SASEGT. The trim removed 4 bases at V and 4 bases at J, leaving 1 base unmatched. The CDR3 sequence: CASSVQGNQPQHF. DNA of the CDR3: TGTGCCAGCAGTGTACAGGGGAATCAGCCCCAGCATTTT.

The chain recombines TRBV29-1 with TRBJ2-7; 8 bases match TRBD1. V gave up 6 bases and J gave up 2 bases; unmatched junction bases: 9. The CDR3 length is 14 residues. In germline, CDR1 is SQVTM, CDR2 ANQGSEA. CDR3 protein: CSVTDRGRTYEQYF. The DNA for the CDR3 is TGCAGCGTCACCGACAGGGGCCGGACCTACGAGCAGTACTTC.

V is TRBV4-2 and J is TRBJ2-1, with TRBD2 matching 10 bases. J was trimmed by 9 bases and V by 1 base; bases with no gene match: 3. Per germline, CDR1 LGHNA and CDR2 YNFKEQ. This CDR3 is built from 14 residues. CDR3 sequence reads: CASSQVIAGGEQFF. The DNA of the CDR3 is TGTGCCAGCAGCCAAGTGATAGCGGGGGGTGAGCAGTTCTTC.